The 20 T cell receptor beta chains below come from one sample, sequenced in a study of T-cell memory formation after mild COVID-19. Each CDR3 protein is one row after TCRdb ran MiXCR on the 5' RACE reads. The profile shows almost 350,000 distinct CDR3 sequences, 20% to 25% of them singletons. Sequencing used PBMCs or a T cell subset sorted from them (not recorded which). The receptors were sampled from a young man who had mild COVID-19 (a few samples of this study predate the infection). Cell type and time point are not known.

This clonotype showed up just a few times. This sequence joins TRBV5-5 and TRBJ1-1, with TRBD1 as a possible D gene (6 bases). This CDR3 contains 15 residues. Trimming removed 4 bases from V and 1 base from J, with 14 bases in between. Germline CDR1 SGHKS, CDR2 YYEKEE (reference sequence). The CDR3 here is CASSGPGHQNTEAFF. The CDR3 region has the DNA TGTGCCAGCAGCGGACCGGGACACCAGAACACTGAAGCTTTCTTT.

The V and J genes are TRBV12-3 or TRBV12-4 and TRBJ2-5; D gene ambiguous. V gave up 6 bases and J gave up 5 bases, with 10 bases separating them. The CDR3 consists of 12 residues. CDR3 coding DNA: TGTGCCAGCAGACCCAGTATGGAGACCCAGTACTTC. Amino acid sequence: CASRPSMETQYF.

This clonotype was recorded a few times. The rearrangement uses TRBV20-1 and TRBJ2-1, with 8 bases matching TRBD2. This CDR3 is 15 amino acids long. V gave up 6 bases and J gave up 6 bases; unmatched junction bases: 13. Germline V lookup: CDR1 DFQATT, CDR2 SNEGSKA (reference sequence). DNA for the CDR3: TGCAGTGCCCGCCGCCCGGGACTAGGACTCAATGAGCAGTTCTTC. It codes for CSARRPGLGLNEQFF.

Only a few counts were recorded for this clonotype. The chain couples TRBV27 to TRBJ2-3, with D unclear. Germline assignment: CDR1 MNHEY and CDR2 SMNVEV (reference sequence). CDR3 size: 15 residues. V dropped 3 bases and J dropped 2 bases, with 12 bases sitting between them. CDR3 amino acids: CASSFRARDTDTQYF. CDR3 nucleotide sequence: TGTGCCAGCAGTTTCCGGGCAAGGGACACAGATACGCAGTATTTT.

This clonotype has just a few counts. The V gene is TRBV12-3 or TRBV12-4, the J gene TRBJ2-1; the D is unclear. Trimming cost V 5 bases and J 6 bases, with 11 bases left between them. This CDR3 is 13 amino acids long. This CDR3 reads CASSPRLRNEQFF. CDR3 DNA sequence: TGTGCCAGCAGTCCAAGACTGCGCAATGAGCAGTTCTTC.

J is TRBJ2-2 and V is TRBV4-1; TRBD2 aligns across 10 bases. There are 17 residues in the CDR3. V lost 0 bases to trimming and J lost 6 bases; unmatched junction nucleotides: 7. CDR1 is MGHRA, CDR2 YSYEKL, per germline. DNA of the CDR3: TGCGCCAGCAGCCAAGATGGGCTAGCGGGGGTCCCCGGGGAGCTGTTTTTT. Amino acid sequence: CASSQDGLAGVPGELFF.

This clonotype was found a few times. The chain joins TRBV6-1 to TRBJ2-3; the D gene is possibly TRBD1 (7 bases). V lost 8 bases and J lost 2, with 17 bases in between. Per germline, CDR1 MNHNS and CDR2 SASEGT. The CDR3 is 15 residues long. The DNA for the CDR3 is TGTGCCAGCCTGCTTGCGGGACAGACCACAGATACGCAGTATTTT. Translating gives CASLLAGQTTDTQYF.

The CDR3 DNA reads TGTGCCAGCAGAGTGGGGGCCTGGGGCGAGCAGTACGTC. Translation: CASRVGAWGEQYV. The gene calls are TRBV27 and TRBJ2-7, with a possible D match to TRBD1 (6 bases). The V gene's germline CDR1 is MNHEY and CDR2 SMNVEV (reference sequence). This CDR3 spans 13 amino acids. Trimming took 6 bases from V and 6 from J, leaving 15 bases between them.

The J gene is TRBJ1-1, the V gene TRBV4-1, with no clear D. Germline V gene data show CDR1 as MGHRA and CDR2 as YSYEKL. The CDR3 has 14 amino acids. V was pared by 6 bases and J by 1 base, with 12 bases between. CDR3 amino acids: CASSPFGENTEAFF. For the CDR3, the DNA is TGCGCCAGCAGTCCCTTTGGGGAGAACACTGAAGCTTTCTTT.

A few counts support this clonotype. CDR3 DNA: TGTGCCAGCAGTAGTAGACAGGGGGCCCGTCAGGAGACCCAGTACTTC. Protein: CASSSRQGARQETQYF. The chain couples TRBV7-6 to TRBJ2-5; 10 bases agree with TRBD1. The CDR3 runs 16 residues. The germline V gene encodes CDR1 SGHVS and CDR2 FNYEAQ. V lost 6 bases and J lost 5; bases outside the gene matches: 12.

The chain is built from TRBV5-1 and TRBJ2-5; perhaps TRBD1 as D (6 bases). The CDR3 totals 15 residues. The V and J ends lost 3 bases and 2 bases respectively, with 14 bases between them. From germline, CDR1 is SGHRS and CDR2 YFSETQ. CDR3 loop: CASSSTDSRQETQYF. The DNA for the CDR3 is TGCGCCAGCAGCTCGACGGACAGCAGACAAGAGACCCAGTACTTC.

J is TRBJ1-1 and V is TRBV11-2; tentative D call: TRBD1 (6 bases). This CDR3 region has 13 residues. The V gene lost 2 bases and the J gene lost 8 bases, with 12 bases spanning the gap. Germline CDR1 reads SGHAT; CDR2 reads FQNNGV. The CDR3 is CASSLTLQGEAFF. The CDR3, as DNA: TGTGCCAGCAGCTTAACCCTACAGGGAGAAGCTTTCTTT.

This clonotype was observed a few times. J is TRBJ2-5 and V is TRBV12-3 or TRBV12-4; D uncertain. Trimming stripped 3 bases from V and 3 bases from J, with 11 bases between. The CDR3 covers 14 residues. The CDR3 spells CASSFLDQKETQYF. The DNA of the CDR3 is TGTGCCAGCAGTTTCTTGGATCAGAAAGAGACCCAGTACTTC.

This clonotype was counted ten times or more. The rearrangement links TRBV5-1 to TRBJ2-5; TRBD2 is a possible D gene (6 bases). Trimming cost V 4 bases and J 3 bases, with 13 bases left between them. The CDR3 has 14 residues. Looked up from germline, CDR1 is SGHRS and CDR2 is YFSETQ. Here the CDR3 DNA reads TGCGCCAGCAGCGCGGGACGATCCGAAGAGACCCAGTACTTC. Translating gives CASSAGRSEETQYF.

This clonotype appeared a few times. The rearrangement joins TRBV13 to TRBJ1-1; the match to TRBD1 covers 7 bases. The V gene's germline CDR1 is PRHDT and CDR2 FYEKMQ (reference sequence). The length of the CDR3 is 13 residues. V shed 5 bases, J shed 5 bases, and the junction held 5 bases outside the gene matches. CDR3 residues: CASSLNRGTEAFF. Here the CDR3 DNA reads TGTGCCAGCAGCCTGAACAGGGGAACTGAAGCTTTCTTT.

There are a few counts of this clonotype. The chain has TRBV12-3 or TRBV12-4 and TRBJ2-1, with D perhaps matching TRBD2 (7 bases). The CDR3 is 17 residues long. Trimming pared 5 bases from V and 8 bases from J, leaving 25 bases between. The CDR3 reads CASSLFSGGGGRYEQFF. The CDR3 nucleotides read TGTGCCAGCAGTCTATTCTCAGGAGGGGGGGGCCGGTATGAGCAGTTCTTC.

The V call is TRBV7-2, the J call TRBJ1-2; D uncertain. Germline V gives CDR1 SGHTA, CDR2 FQGNSA. This CDR3 spans 13 amino acids. The V gene lost 1 base and the J gene lost 4 bases, with 7 bases spanning the gap. The CDR3 protein is CASSLGRLYGYTF. The DNA of the CDR3 is TGTGCCAGCAGCTTAGGACGGCTCTATGGCTACACCTTC.

This sequence joins TRBV11-2 and TRBJ2-5, with TRBD2 matching over 12 bases. Germline V gene sequence: CDR1 SGHAT, CDR2 FQNNGV. The CDR3 runs to 15 residues. V lost 3 bases and J lost 5; bases outside the gene matches: 4. CDR3 sequence: CASSFRLAGVETQYF. DNA of the CDR3: TGTGCCAGCAGCTTCCGACTAGCGGGGGTGGAGACCCAGTACTTC.

The rearrangement joins TRBV6-2 or TRBV6-3 to TRBJ2-2; TRBD1 matches 7 bases. The ends lost 5 bases at V and 5 bases at J; junction bases unmatched: 5. Germline V gene sequence: CDR1 MNHEY, CDR2 SVGEGT. This CDR3 is 14 amino acids long. The CDR3 coding sequence is TGTGCCAGCAGTACAGGGGCGAGTACCGGGGAGCTGTTTTTT. Translation: CASSTGASTGELFF.

This clonotype showed up just a few times. The J gene is TRBJ1-6, the V gene TRBV5-1; unclear D gene. This CDR3 is built from 15 residues. Trimming took off 0 bases at V and 8 bases at J, with 12 bases between the two ends. Germline CDR1 and CDR2: SGHRS and YFSETQ. CDR3 region: CASSLVGRRDSPLHF. The DNA of the CDR3 is TGCGCCAGCAGCTTGGTTGGGCGTAGGGATTCACCCCTCCACTTT.